What follows are 20 T cell receptor beta chains derived from one specimen sequenced in a study of Graves' ophthalmopathy and Graves' hyperthyroidism. Transcripts of RNA were the source for amplifying TCR beta CDR3 regions. First-round RT-PCR relied on HTBI primers, and a second-round multiplex PCR came next. Each CDR3 protein gets one entry after TCRdb re-called the multiplex PCR reads with MiXCR. The repertoire holds some 380,000 distinct CDR3 sequences, with over 15% as singletons. The sample comprised peripheral blood. The receptors shown here come from a woman aged 18-30 years with stable Graves' hyperthyroidism.

This clonotype has a count of ten or more. V is TRBV11-2 and J is TRBJ1-5, with TRBD1 matching over 7 bases. This CDR3 contains 16 residues. Per germline, CDR1 SGHAT and CDR2 FQNNGV. The ends lost 5 bases at V and 2 bases at J; junction bases unmatched: 9. CDR3 DNA sequence: TGTGCCAGCAGCCCCGGGACAGTTTATGGCAATCAGCCCCAGCATTTT. Translated, it gives CASSPGTVYGNQPQHF.

This clonotype showed up just a few times. The rearrangement joins TRBV6-2 or TRBV6-3 to TRBJ2-3; TRBD2 aligns across 8 bases. J was trimmed by 4 bases and V by 6 bases; bases with no gene match: 15. The CDR3 covers 17 residues. CDR1 MNHEY and CDR2 SVGEGT come from the germline V gene. CDR3 DNA sequence: TGTGCCAGCAGCTACCCCGGGGGCAGCGGGAGATCAGATACGCAGTATTTT. This codes for CASSYPGGSGRSDTQYF.

This clonotype has only a few counts. This chain joins TRBV3-1 and TRBJ2-7; 12 nucleotides align to TRBD2. Germline CDR1 is LGHDT and CDR2 is YNNKEL (reference sequence). V lost 3 bases and J lost 4; bases outside the gene matches: 4. This CDR3 contains 15 residues. The DNA of the CDR3 is TGTGCCAGCAGCCAGCCTAGCGGGGGGGTGTACGAGCAGTACTTC. Residues: CASSQPSGGVYEQYF.

This clonotype came up once. This may come from a read error, since a much larger clone is one base off. Here the CDR3 omits its conserved ending phenylalanine or tryptophan, so a read error is the likely source. This rearrangement joins TRBV6-5 to TRBJ1-6; TRBD1 agrees at 7 bases. The germline V gene encodes CDR1 MNHEY and CDR2 SVGAGI. The CDR3 loop spans 16 amino acids. The CDR3 DNA follows: TGTGTCAGCAGTTACTGGCAGGGGGAAAGTAATTCACCCCTCCACTCT. Translating gives CVSSYWQGESNSPLHS.

The J gene is TRBJ1-1, the V gene TRBV6-1; D not certain. Trimming stripped 7 bases from V and 5 bases from J, with 14 bases between. This CDR3 spans 13 amino acids. Germline V gene lookup returns CDR1 MNHNS and CDR2 SASEGT. The CDR3 DNA sequence: TGTGCCAGCACCCTAGGACCGGGGACTGAAGCTTTCTTT. It is translated as CASTLGPGTEAFF.

This clonotype came up many times. The CDR3 nucleotides read TGTGCCAGCAGGGTTAGACAGGGACCAGGCGAGCAGTACTTC. Its protein is CASRVRQGPGEQYF. The chain recombines TRBV11-3 with TRBJ2-7; the match to TRBD1 covers 7 bases. There are 14 residues in the CDR3. The germline V gene encodes CDR1 SGHNT and CDR2 YENEEA. Germline trimming cut 6 bases from V and 6 bases from J; bases unmatched to any gene: 11.

The chain uses TRBV6-2 or TRBV6-3 and TRBJ2-5; D unclear. Per germline, CDR1 MNHEY and CDR2 SVGEGT. Trimming removed 5 bases from V and 2 bases from J, with 15 bases in between. The CDR3 is 15 amino acids. Here the CDR3 DNA reads TGTGCCAGCAGTGCGCTAGGTGGTTGGCAAGAGACCCAGTACTTC. It yields the protein CASSALGGWQETQYF.

The DNA of the CDR3 is TGTGCCAGCAGCCACGCCGGGACAGGGAGCACTGAAGCTTTCTTT. This codes for CASSHAGTGSTEAFF. The chain recombines TRBV4-2 with TRBJ1-1, with 9 bases matching TRBD1. Germline CDR1 is LGHNA and CDR2 is YNFKEQ. V was pared by 3 bases and J by 4 bases, with 6 bases of the junction left unmatched. The CDR3 spans 15 residues.

A remark on this clonotype: This may be a read error, as it is one base from a much larger clone. The chain uses TRBV2 and TRBJ1-6; D gene unclear. Germline-derived CDR1 and CDR2 are SNHLY and FYNNEI. The CDR3 has 15 residues. As DNA, the CDR3 is TGTGCCAGCAGTGAAGAAGTATCCTATAATTCACACCTCCACTTT. It translates to CASSEEVSYNSHLHF.

In this sample, this clonotype turned up a few times. The chain is built from TRBV11-2 and TRBJ1-3; unclear D gene. The V end was cut by 6 bases, the J end by 0 bases, with 18 bases between. Per the germline V gene, CDR1 is SGHAT and CDR2 is FQNNGV. The CDR3 totals 17 residues. As DNA, the CDR3 is TGTGCCAGCAGTCATACCCTGGACGGCGACTCTGGAAACACCATATATTTT. Translated, it gives CASSHTLDGDSGNTIYF.

At least ten counts were recorded for this clonotype. The rearrangement uses TRBV24-1 and TRBJ2-2; D gene uncertain. Trimming shortened V by 5 bases and J by 4 bases, and 7 bases separated the two germline ends. Germline CDR1 is KGHDR and CDR2 is SFDVKD. The CDR3 has 13 amino acids. CDR3 residues: CATSAKITGELFF. The CDR3 DNA follows: TGTGCCACCAGTGCTAAGATCACCGGGGAGCTGTTTTTT.

This clonotype was detected ten times or more. The chain is built from TRBV2 and TRBJ1-2; the D is unclear. Trimming removed 6 bases at V and 6 bases at J, with 8 bases between. Germline-derived CDR1 and CDR2 are SNHLY and FYNNEI. The CDR3 extends over 11 amino acids. CDR3 loop: CASSRTDGYTF. CDR3 bases: TGTGCCAGCAGCAGGACTGATGGCTACACCTTC.

This clonotype has at least ten counts. The chain combines TRBV11-2 with TRBJ2-7; D tentatively fits TRBD1 or TRBD2 (7 bases each). Germline assignment: CDR1 SGHAT and CDR2 FQNNGV. The CDR3 covers 15 residues. The V end lost 1 base, the J end lost 3 bases, and 13 bases lay between the germline ends. This CDR3 is CASSLVAGGDYEQYF. CDR3 DNA sequence: TGTGCCAGCAGCTTAGTGGCAGGGGGGGACTACGAGCAGTACTTC. Full variable domain (rest looked up from reference TRBV11-2 and TRBJ2-7): EAGVAQSPRYKIIEKRQSVAFWCNPISGHATLYWYQQILGQGPKLLIQFQNNGVVDDSQLPKDRFSAERLKGVDSTLKIQPAKLEDSAVYLCASSLVAGGDYEQYFGPGTRLTVT.

At least ten counts were recorded for this clonotype. The rearrangement joins TRBV7-2 to TRBJ1-6; TRBD1 agrees at 7 bases. The germline V gene has CDR1 SGHTA and CDR2 FQGNSA. The CDR3 totals 15 residues. After removal of 5 bases from V and 5 bases from J, the junction contained 6 bases not matched to a gene. The CDR3 sequence is CASSPAGTDNSPLHF. For the CDR3, the DNA is TGTGCCAGCAGCCCCGCCGGGACAGATAATTCACCCCTCCACTTT. The full variable domain, completed using reference TRBV7-2 and TRBJ1-6, is GAGVSQSPSNKVTEKGKDVELRCDPISGHTALYWYRQSLGQGLEFLIYFQGNSAPDKSGLPSDRFSAERTGGSVSTLTIQRTQQEDSAVYLCASSPAGTDNSPLHFGNGTRLTVT.

The J gene is TRBJ1-6, the V gene TRBV20-1, with 7 bases identical to TRBD1. Trimming took 0 bases from V and 5 from J; bases not matched to a gene: 10. Germline V gives CDR1 DFQATT, CDR2 SNEGSKA (reference sequence). The CDR3 is made up of 17 amino acids. This CDR3 reads CSARDNKAGGNNSPLHF. In DNA, the CDR3 is TGCAGTGCTAGAGATAATAAAGCAGGGGGAAATAATTCACCCCTCCACTTT.

This clonotype was seen many times. The chain combines TRBV10-3 with TRBJ1-2; 7 bases align to TRBD1. Losses at the gene ends were 2 bases for V and 7 bases for J; bases not matched to a gene: 10. This CDR3 comprises 15 residues. Germline V gene sequence: CDR1 ENHRY, CDR2 SYGVKD. The CDR3 loop is CAISEQGVGIGGYTF. Here the CDR3 DNA reads TGTGCCATCAGTGAGCAGGGGGTCGGGATTGGTGGCTACACCTTC.

This clonotype showed up many times. The chain joins TRBV19 to TRBJ1-5; possibly TRBD1 for D (6 bases). V was pared by 3 bases and J by 6 bases, with 12 bases between. Germline assignment: CDR1 LNHDA and CDR2 SQIVND (reference sequence). The CDR3 is 14 amino acids. CDR3 bases: TGTGCCAGTAGTATGGGGGGCGTGGGTCAGCCCCAGCATTTT. Its translation: CASSMGGVGQPQHF.

This clonotype showed up many times. V usage is TRBV5-6 and J usage is TRBJ2-5; 11 bases agree with TRBD1. The CDR3 runs to 13 residues. The V gene's germline CDR1 is SGHDT and CDR2 YYEEEE. The V gene end was trimmed by 4 bases and the J gene end by 7 bases; junction bases not matched to a gene: 3. CDR3: CASSRDRGSTQYF. The CDR3 coding sequence is TGTGCCAGCAGCCGGGACAGGGGGTCGACCCAGTACTTC.

This rearrangement joins TRBV28 to TRBJ1-5, with D possibly matching TRBD1 (5 bases). Looked up from germline, CDR1 is MDHEN and CDR2 is SYDVKM. This CDR3 region has 16 residues. V was pared by 4 bases and J by 0 bases, with 13 bases between. The CDR3: CASSSTGIDSNQPQHF. DNA of the CDR3: TGTGCCAGCAGTTCAACAGGAATAGATAGCAATCAGCCCCAGCATTTT.

This clonotype has ten or more counts. The J gene is TRBJ1-5, the V gene TRBV12-3 or TRBV12-4; 7 nucleotides line up with TRBD1. Germline trimming cut 5 bases from V and 5 bases from J; bases unmatched to any gene: 0. CDR3 length: 12 amino acids. The CDR3 here is CASSTGDQPQHF. DNA for the CDR3: TGTGCCAGCAGTACAGGGGATCAGCCCCAGCATTTT.